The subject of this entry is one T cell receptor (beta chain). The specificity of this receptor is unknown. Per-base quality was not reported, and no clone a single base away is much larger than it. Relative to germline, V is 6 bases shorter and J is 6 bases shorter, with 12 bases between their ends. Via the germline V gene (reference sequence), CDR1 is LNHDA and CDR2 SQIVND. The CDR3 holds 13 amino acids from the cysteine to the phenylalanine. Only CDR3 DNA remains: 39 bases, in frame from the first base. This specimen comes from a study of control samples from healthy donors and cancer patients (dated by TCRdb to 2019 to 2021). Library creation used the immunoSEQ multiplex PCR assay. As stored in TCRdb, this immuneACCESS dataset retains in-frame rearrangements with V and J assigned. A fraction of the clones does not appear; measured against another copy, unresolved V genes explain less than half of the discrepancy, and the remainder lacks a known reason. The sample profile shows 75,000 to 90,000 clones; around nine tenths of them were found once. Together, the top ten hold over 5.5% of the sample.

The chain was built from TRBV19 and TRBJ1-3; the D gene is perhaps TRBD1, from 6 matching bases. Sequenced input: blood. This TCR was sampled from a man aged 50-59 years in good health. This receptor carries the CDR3 CASRIGQKNTIYF. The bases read TGTGCCAGTAGAATCGGACAGAAAAACACCATATATTTT.